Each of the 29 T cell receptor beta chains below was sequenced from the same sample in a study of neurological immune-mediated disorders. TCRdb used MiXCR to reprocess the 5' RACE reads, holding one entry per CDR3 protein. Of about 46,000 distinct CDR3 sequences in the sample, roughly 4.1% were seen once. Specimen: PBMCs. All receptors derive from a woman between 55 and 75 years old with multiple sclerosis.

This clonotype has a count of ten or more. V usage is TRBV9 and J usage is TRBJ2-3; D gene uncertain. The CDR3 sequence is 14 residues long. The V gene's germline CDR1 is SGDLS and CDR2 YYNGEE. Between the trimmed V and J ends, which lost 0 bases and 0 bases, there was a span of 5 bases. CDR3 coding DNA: TGTGCCAGCAGCGTAGTGGGGAGCACAGATACGCAGTATTTT. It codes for CASSVVGSTDTQYF.

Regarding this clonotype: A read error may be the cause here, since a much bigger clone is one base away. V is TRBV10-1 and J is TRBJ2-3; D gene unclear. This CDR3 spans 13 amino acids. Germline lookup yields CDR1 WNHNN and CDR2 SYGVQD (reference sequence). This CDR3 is CTSSDSGTDTQYF. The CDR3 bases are TGCACCAGCAGTGACTCGGGCACAGATACGCAGTATTTT.

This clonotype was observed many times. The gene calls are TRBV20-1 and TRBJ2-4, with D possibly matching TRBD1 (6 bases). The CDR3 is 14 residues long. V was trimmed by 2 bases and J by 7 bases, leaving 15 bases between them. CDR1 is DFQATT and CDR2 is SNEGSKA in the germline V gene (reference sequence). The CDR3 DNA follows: TGCAGTGCTAGACAGGGGACGGGATGGAACATTCAGTACTTC. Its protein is CSARQGTGWNIQYF.

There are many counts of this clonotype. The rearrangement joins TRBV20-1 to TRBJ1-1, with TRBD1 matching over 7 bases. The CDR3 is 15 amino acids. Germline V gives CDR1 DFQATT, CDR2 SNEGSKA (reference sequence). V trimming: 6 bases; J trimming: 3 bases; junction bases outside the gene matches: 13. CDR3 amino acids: CSAKLIRDSYTEAFF. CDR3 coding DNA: TGCAGTGCAAAACTTATCCGGGACAGCTACACTGAAGCTTTCTTT.

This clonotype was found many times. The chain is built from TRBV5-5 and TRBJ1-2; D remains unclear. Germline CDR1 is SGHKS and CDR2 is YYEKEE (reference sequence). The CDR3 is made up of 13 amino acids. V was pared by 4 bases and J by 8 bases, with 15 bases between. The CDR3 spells CASSAVGFGGYTF. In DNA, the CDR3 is TGTGCCAGCAGCGCTGTTGGTTTCGGGGGCTACACCTTC.

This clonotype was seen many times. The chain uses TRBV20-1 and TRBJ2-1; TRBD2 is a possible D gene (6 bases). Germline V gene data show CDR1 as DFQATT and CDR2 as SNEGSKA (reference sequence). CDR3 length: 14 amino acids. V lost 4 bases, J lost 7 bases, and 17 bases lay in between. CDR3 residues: CSATAGGKGNEQFF. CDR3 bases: TGCAGTGCTACGGCGGGCGGGAAGGGGAATGAGCAGTTCTTC.

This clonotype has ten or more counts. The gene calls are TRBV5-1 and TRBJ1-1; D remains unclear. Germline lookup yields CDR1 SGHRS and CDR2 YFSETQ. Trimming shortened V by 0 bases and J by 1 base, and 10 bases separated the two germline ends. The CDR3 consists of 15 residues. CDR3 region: CASSLAALANTEAFF. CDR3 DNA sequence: TGCGCCAGCAGCTTGGCGGCGCTGGCGAACACTGAAGCTTTCTTT.

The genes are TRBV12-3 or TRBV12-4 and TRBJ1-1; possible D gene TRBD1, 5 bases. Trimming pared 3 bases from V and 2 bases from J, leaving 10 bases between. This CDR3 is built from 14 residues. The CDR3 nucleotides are TGTGCCAGCAGTTTCCAGGGCCCAAACACTGAAGCTTTCTTT. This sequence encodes CASSFQGPNTEAFF.

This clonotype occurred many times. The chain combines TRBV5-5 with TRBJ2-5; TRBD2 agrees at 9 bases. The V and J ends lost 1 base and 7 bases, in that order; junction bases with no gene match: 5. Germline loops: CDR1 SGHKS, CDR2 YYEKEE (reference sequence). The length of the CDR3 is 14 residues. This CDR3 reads CASSLRLAAGTQYF. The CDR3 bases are TGTGCCAGCAGCTTGCGACTAGCGGCTGGGACCCAGTACTTC.

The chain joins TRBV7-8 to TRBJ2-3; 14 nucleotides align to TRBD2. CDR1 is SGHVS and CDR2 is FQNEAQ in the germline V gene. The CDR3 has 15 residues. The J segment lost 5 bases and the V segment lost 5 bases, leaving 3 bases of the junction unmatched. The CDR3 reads CASSVGLAGGDTQYF. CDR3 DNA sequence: TGTGCCAGCAGCGTCGGACTAGCGGGGGGAGATACGCAGTATTTT.

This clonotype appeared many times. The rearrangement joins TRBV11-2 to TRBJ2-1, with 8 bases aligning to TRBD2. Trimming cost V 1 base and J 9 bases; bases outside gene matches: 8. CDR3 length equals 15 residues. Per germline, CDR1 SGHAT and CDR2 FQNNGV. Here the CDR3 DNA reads TGTGCCAGCAGCTTAGCCCAAGCGGGAGTGTCTGAGCAGTTCTTC. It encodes CASSLAQAGVSEQFF.

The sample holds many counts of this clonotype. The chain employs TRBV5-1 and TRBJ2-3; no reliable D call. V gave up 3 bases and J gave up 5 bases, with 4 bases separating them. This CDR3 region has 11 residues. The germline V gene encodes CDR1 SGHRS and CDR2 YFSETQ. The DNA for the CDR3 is TGCGCCAGCAGCTCCGGAGATACGCAGTATTTT. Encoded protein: CASSSGDTQYF.

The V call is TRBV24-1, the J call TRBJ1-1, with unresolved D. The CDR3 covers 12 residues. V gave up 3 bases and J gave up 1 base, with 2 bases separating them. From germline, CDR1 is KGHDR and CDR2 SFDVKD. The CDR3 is CATSDGNTEAFF. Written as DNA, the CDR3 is TGTGCCACCAGTGATGGGAACACTGAAGCTTTCTTT.

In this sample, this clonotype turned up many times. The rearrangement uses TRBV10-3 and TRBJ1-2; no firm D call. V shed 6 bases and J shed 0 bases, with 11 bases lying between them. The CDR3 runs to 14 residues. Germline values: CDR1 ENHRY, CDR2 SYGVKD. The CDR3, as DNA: TGTGCCATCAGCCAGCGGACCTCTAACTATGGCTACACCTTC. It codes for CAISQRTSNYGYTF.

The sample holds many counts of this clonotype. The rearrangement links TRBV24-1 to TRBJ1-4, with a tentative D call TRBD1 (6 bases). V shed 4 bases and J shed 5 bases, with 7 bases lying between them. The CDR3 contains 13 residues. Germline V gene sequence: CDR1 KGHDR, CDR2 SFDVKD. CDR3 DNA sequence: TGTGCCACCAGTGAAGGGGGAAATGAAAAACTGTTTTTT. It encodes CATSEGGNEKLFF.

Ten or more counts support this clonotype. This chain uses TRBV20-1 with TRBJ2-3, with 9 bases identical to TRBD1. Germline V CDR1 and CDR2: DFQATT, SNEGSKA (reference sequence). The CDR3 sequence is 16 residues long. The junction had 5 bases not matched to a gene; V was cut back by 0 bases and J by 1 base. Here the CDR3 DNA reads TGCAGTGCTAGAGAAAACAGGGGGCAGGGCACAGATACGCAGTATTTT. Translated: CSARENRGQGTDTQYF.

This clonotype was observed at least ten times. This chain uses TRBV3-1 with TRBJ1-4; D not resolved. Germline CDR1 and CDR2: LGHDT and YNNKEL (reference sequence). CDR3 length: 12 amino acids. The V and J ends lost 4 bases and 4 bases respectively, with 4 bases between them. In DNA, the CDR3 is TGTGCCAGCAGCCTTCATAATGAAAAACTGTTTTTT. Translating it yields CASSLHNEKLFF.

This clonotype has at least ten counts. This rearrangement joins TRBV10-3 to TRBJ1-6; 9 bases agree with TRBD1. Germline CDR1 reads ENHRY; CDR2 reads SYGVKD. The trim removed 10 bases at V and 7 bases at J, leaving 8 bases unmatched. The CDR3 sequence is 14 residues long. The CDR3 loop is CATNLQGANSPLHF. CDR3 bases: TGTGCCACCAACTTACAGGGGGCAAATTCACCCCTCCACTTT.

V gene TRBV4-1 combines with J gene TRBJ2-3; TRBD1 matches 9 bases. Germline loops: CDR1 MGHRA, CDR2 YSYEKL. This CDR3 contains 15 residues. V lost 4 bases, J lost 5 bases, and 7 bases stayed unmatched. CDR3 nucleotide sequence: TGCGCCAGCAGCCTCCGGGACAGGGAGGGAGATACGCAGTATTTT. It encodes CASSLRDREGDTQYF.

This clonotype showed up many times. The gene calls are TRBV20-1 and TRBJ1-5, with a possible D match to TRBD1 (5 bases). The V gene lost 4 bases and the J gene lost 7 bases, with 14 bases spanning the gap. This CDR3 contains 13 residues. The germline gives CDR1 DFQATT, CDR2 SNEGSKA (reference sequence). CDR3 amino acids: CSATKGPPQPQHF. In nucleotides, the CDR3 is TGCAGTGCTACGAAGGGACCTCCGCAGCCCCAGCATTTT.

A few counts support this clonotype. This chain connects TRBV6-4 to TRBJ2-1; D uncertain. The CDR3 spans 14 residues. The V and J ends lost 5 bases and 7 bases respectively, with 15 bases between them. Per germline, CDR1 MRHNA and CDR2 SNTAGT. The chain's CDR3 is CASSPSRSRNEQFF. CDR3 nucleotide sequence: TGTGCCAGCAGTCCCTCGCGGTCACGGAATGAGCAGTTCTTC.

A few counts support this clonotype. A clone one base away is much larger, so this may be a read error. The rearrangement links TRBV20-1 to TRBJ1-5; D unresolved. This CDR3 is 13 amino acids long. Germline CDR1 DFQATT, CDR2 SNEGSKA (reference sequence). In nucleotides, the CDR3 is TGCAGTGCTAGACTTATAGGCAATCAGCCCCAGAATTTT. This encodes CSARLIGNQPQNF.

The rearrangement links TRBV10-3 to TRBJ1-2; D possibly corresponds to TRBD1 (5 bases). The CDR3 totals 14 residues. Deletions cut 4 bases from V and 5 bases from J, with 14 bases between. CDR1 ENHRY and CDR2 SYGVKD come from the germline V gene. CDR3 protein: CAISGDPPPYGYTF. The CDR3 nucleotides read TGTGCCATCAGTGGGGACCCACCTCCGTATGGCTACACCTTC.

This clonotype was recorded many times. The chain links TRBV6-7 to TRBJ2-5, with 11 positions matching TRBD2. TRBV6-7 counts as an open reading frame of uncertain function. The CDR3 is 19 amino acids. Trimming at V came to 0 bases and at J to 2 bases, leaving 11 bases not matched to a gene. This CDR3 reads CASSYSTLVAGGDQETQYF. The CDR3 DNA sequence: TGTGCCAGCAGTTACTCGACTCTAGTAGCGGGGGGGGATCAAGAGACCCAGTACTTC.

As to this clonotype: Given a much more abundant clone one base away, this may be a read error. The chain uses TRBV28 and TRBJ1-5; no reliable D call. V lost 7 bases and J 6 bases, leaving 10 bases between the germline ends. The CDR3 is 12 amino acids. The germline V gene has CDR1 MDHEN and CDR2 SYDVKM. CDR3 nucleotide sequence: TGTGCCAGCAATTCCGGTGTTCAGCCCCAGCATTTT. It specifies CASNSGVQPQHF.

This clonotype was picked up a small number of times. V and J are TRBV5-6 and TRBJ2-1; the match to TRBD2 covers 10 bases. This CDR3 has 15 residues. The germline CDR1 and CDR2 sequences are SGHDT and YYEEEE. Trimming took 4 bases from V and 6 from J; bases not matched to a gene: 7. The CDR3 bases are TGTGCCAGCAGCCGAGAAGCGGGAGGGCCCAATGAGCAGTTCTTC. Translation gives CASSREAGGPNEQFF.

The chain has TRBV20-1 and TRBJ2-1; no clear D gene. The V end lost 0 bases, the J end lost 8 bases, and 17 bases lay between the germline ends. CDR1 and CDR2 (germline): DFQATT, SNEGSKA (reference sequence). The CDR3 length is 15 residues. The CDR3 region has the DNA TGCAGTGCTAGAGATATGGCCTCGCCCCGGGATGAGCAGTTCTTC. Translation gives CSARDMASPRDEQFF.

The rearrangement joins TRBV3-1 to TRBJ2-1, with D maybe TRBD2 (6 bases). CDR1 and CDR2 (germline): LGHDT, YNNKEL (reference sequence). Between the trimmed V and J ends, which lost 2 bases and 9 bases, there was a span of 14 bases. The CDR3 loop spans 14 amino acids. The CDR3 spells CASSQNIGGVEQFF. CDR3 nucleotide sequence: TGTGCCAGCAGCCAAAACATTGGAGGGGTTGAGCAGTTCTTC.

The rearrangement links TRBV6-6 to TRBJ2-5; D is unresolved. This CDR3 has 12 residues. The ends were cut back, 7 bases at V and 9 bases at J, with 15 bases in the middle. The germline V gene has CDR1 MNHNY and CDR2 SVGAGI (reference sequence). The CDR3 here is CASTDPQKAQYF. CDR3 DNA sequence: TGTGCCAGCACAGACCCCCAAAAGGCCCAGTACTTC.